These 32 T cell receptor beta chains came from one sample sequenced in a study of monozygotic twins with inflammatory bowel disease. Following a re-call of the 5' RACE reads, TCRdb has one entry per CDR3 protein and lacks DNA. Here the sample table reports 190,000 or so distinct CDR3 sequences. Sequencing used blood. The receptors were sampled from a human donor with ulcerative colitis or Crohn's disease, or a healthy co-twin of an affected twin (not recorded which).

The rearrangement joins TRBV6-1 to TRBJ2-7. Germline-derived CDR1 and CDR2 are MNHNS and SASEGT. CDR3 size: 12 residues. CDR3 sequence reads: CASRDSAYEQYF.

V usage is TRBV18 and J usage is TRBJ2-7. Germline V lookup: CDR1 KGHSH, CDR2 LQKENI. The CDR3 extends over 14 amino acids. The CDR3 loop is CASSPPTGSYEQYF.

The CDR3 sequence is CSAVVPGTIDEQFF. The chain couples TRBV20-1 to TRBJ2-1; TCRdb picks TRBD1, but there is no DNA to check that call. The CDR3 totals 14 residues. From germline, CDR1 is DFQATT and CDR2 SNEGSKA (reference sequence).

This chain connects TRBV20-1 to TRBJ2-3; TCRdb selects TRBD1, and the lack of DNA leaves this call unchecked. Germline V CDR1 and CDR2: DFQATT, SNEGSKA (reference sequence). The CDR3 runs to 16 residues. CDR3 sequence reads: CSARHWAKTSTDTQYF.

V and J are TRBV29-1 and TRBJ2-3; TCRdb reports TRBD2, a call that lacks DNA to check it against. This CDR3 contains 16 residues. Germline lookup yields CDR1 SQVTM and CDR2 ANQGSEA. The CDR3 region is CSSAAGISGRTDTQYF.

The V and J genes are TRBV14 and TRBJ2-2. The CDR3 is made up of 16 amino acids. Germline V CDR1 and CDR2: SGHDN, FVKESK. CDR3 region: CASSQDTNSYTGELFF.

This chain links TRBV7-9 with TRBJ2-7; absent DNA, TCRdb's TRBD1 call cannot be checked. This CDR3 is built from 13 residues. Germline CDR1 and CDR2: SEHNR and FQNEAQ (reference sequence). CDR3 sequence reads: CASSYGQFYEQYF.

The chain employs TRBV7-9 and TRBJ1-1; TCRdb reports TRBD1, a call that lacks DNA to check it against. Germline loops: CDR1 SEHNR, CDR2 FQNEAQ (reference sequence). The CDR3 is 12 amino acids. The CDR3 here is CASSPRDLEAFF.

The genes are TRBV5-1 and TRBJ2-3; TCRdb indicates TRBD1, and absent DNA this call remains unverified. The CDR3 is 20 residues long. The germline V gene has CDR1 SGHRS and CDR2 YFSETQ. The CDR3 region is CASSLEGFRVTGMYTDTQYF.

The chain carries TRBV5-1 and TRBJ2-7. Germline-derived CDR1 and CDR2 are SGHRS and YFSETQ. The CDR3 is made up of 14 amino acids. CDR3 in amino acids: CASGAVTGAYEQYF.

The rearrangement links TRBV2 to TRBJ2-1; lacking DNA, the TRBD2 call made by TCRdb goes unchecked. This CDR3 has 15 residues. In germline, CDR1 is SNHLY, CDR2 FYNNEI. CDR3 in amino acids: CAREGRAGAYNEQFF.

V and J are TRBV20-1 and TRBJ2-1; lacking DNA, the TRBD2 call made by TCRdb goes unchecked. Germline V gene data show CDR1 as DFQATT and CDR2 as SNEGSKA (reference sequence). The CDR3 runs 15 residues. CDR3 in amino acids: CSAESGTSGGNEQFF.

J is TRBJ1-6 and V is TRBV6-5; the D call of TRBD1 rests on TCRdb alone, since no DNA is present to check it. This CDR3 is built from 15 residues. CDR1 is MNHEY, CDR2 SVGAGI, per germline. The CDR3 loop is CASSYLGQGAGALHF.

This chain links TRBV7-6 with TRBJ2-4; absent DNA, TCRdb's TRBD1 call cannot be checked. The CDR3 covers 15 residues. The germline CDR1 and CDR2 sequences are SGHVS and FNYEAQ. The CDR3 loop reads CASSLAGASKNIQYF.

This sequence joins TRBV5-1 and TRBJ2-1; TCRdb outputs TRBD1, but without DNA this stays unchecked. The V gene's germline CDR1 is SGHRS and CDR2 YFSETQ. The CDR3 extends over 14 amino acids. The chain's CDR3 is CASSLGETYNEQFF. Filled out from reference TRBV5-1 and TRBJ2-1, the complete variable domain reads KAGVTQTPRYLIKTRGQQVTLSCSPISGHRSVSWYQQTPGQGLQFLFEYFSETQRNKGNFPGRFSGRQFSNSRSEMNVSTLELGDSALYLCASSLGETYNEQFFGPGTRLTVL.

The chain's CDR3 is CASSLRSGDWATGELFF. This sequence joins TRBV7-9 and TRBJ2-2; as DNA is missing, the TRBD1 call by TCRdb cannot be tested. CDR3 length equals 17 residues. The germline V gene encodes CDR1 SEHNR and CDR2 FQNEAQ (reference sequence). The entire variable domain, with the rest obtained from reference TRBV7-9 and TRBJ2-2, is as follows: DTGVSQNPRHKITKRGQNVTFRCDPISEHNRLYWYRQTLGQGPEFLTYFQNEAQLEKSRLLSDRFSAERPKGSFSTLEIQRTEQGDSAMYLCASSLRSGDWATGELFFGEGSRLTVL.

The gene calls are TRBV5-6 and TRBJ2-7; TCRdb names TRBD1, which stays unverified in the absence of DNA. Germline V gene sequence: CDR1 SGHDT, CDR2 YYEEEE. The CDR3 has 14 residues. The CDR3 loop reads CASSSGQGAREQYF.

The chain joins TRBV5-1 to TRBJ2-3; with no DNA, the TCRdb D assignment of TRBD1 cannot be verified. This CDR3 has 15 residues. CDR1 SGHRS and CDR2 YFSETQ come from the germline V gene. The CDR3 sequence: CASSLEGRDPDTQYF.

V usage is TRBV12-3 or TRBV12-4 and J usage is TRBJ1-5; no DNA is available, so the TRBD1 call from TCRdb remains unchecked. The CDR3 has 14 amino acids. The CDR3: CASRLDRRNQPQHF.

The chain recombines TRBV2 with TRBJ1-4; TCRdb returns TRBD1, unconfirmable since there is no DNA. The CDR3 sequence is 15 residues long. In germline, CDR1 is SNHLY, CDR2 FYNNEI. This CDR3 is CASSPRSGGEGKLFF.

CDR3 protein: CSVLEKVMKGSYEQYF. This sequence joins TRBV20-1 and TRBJ2-7; as DNA is missing, the TRBD1 call by TCRdb cannot be tested. Per the germline V gene, CDR1 is DFQATT and CDR2 is SNEGSKA (reference sequence). This CDR3 spans 16 amino acids.

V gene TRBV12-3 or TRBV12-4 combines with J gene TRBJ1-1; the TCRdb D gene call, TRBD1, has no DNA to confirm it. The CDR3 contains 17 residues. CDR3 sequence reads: CASSLPGQGIARTEAFF.

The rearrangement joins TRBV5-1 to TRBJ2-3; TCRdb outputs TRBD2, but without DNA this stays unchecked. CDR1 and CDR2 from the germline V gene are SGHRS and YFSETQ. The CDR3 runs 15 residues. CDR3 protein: CASSLLAGYTDTQYF.

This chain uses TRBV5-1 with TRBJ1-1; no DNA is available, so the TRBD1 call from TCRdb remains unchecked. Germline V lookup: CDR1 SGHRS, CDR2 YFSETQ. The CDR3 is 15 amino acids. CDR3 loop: CASSSGPGGNTEAFF. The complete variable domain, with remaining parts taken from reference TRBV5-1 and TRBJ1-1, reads KAGVTQTPRYLIKTRGQQVTLSCSPISGHRSVSWYQQTPGQGLQFLFEYFSETQRNKGNFPGRFSGRQFSNSRSEMNVSTLELGDSALYLCASSSGPGGNTEAFFGQGTRLTVV.

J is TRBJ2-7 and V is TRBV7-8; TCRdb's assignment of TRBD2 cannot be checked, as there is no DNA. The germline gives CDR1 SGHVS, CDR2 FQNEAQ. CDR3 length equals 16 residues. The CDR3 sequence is CASSLSSPTSSYEQYF. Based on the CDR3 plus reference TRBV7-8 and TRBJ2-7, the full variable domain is GAGVSQSPRYKVAKRGQDVALRCDPISGHVSLFWYQQALGQGPEFLTYFQNEAQLDKSGLPSDRFFAERPEGSVSTLKIQRTQQEDSAVYLCASSLSSPTSSYEQYFGPGTRLTVT.

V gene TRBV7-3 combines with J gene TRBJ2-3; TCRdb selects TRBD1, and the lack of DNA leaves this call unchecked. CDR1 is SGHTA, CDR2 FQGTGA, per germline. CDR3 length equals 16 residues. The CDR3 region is CASSTLGTGVGDTQYF.

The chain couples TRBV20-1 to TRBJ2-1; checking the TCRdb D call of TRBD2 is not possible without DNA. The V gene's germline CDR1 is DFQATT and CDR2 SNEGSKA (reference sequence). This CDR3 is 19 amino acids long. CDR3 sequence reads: CSARDDTSGGFSSYNEQFF.

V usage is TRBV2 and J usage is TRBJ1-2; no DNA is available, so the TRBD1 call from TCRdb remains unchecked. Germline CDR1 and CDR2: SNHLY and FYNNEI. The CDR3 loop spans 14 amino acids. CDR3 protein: CASSAQGADYGYTF.

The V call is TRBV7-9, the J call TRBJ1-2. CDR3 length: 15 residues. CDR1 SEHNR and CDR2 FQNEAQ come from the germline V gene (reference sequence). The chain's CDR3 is CASSLEQGPPVGYTF.

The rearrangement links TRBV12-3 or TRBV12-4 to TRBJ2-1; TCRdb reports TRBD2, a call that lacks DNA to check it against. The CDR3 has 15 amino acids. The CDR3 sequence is CASRRTSEAYNEQFF.

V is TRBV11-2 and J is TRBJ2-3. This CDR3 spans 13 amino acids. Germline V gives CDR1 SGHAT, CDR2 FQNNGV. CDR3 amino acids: CASSLEGPDTQYF.

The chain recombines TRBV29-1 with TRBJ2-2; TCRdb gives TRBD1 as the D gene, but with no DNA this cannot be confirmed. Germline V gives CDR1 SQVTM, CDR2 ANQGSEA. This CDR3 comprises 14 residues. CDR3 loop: CSVEGTDLTGELFF.